The sequence of this T cell receptor (delta chain) was determined in a study of gamma-delta T cells after stem cell transplantation (dated by TCRdb to about 2016). Notes on this clone: Its antigen is currently not known. This likely stems from a read error, as it lies one base from a far larger clone.

From the cysteine through the phenylalanine, the CDR3 covers 23 amino acids. Of all the DNA, just the CDR3 is kept, 69 bases in frame from base 1. The germline V gene supplies CDR1 GEAIGNYY and CDR2 EKD. Libraries were made using RT-PCR. The data were produced on an Illumina MiSeq. TCRdb called clones afresh from the public reads with CATT; identical DNA rows were later merged. This sample lists 1,900 or so delta-chain clones; 15% to 20% were detected once. The ten largest account for over 25% of the sample. This receptor was obtained from a human donor. It is not recorded whose cells these are; they may come from a transplant donor. The sample comprised gamma-delta T cells. The chain is made from TRDV2 and TRDJ1, with 8 middle bases fitting TRDD3. The CDR3 region: CACDTVPASSYWGLLNNTDTLIF. The DNA sequence follows: TGTGCCTGTGACACCGTCCCTGCCTCTTCGTACTGGGGGCTCCTCAACAACACCGATACACTCATCTTT.